A single sample is the source of the 11 T cell receptor beta chains below, sequenced in a study of CD8+ T cells in alopecia areata. Specified treatment: oral pan-JAK inhibitor, 5-10 mg twice daily. Sequencing relied on a cDNA template that was reverse transcribed from extracted RNA. Only in-frame clones appear in the TCRdb table, and some are missing; sequencing was by immunoSEQ multiplex PCR. The table records 150,000 or so clones, about three fifths of them present only once. Source: CD4+ T cells sorted from blood, taken between weeks 55 and 65, from a patient treated with tofacitinib. The receptors here all came from a human donor with alopecia areata.

This clone was seen once. J is TRBJ1-5 and V is TRBV7-9; no definite D call. In germline, CDR1 is SEHNR, CDR2 FQNEAQ (reference sequence). The CDR3 extends over 13 amino acids. Trimming took 5 bases from V and 6 from J, leaving 11 bases between them. CDR3 in DNA: TGTGCCAGCAGCGAGACATCGGGTCAGCCCCAGCATTTT. Translated: CASSETSGQPQHF.

This chain connects TRBV2 to TRBJ2-5, with 9 bases matching TRBD1. This CDR3 has 15 residues. The junction had 5 bases not matched to a gene; V was cut back by 1 base and J by 5 bases. Per the germline V gene, CDR1 is SNHLY and CDR2 is FYNNEI. The CDR3 spells CASSEDRGHGETQYF. The CDR3 nucleotides read TGTGCCAGCAGTGAAGACAGGGGGCACGGGGAGACCCAGTACTTC.

The V gene is TRBV19, the J gene TRBJ2-6; D possibly uses TRBD1 or TRBD2 (5 bases each). The ends were cut back, 5 bases at V and 0 bases at J, with 8 bases in the middle. CDR1 is LNHDA, CDR2 SQIVND, per germline (reference sequence). This CDR3 has 15 residues. This chain's CDR3 is CASSYGTSGANVLTF. For the CDR3, the DNA is TGTGCCAGTAGTTATGGGACCTCTGGGGCCAACGTCCTGACTTTC.

The V call is TRBV7-3, the J call TRBJ2-5; D is unclear. This CDR3 region has 13 residues. Germline V gene data show CDR1 as SGHTA and CDR2 as FQGTGA. The V gene lost 1 base and the J gene lost 5 bases, with 8 bases spanning the gap. CDR3 loop: CASSLNFGETQYF. The CDR3 DNA follows: TGTGCCAGCAGCTTAAATTTCGGGGAGACCCAGTACTTC.

Only a few counts were recorded for this clone. The rearrangement joins TRBV7-2 to TRBJ2-6; 11 bases map to TRBD1. Unmatched junction bases numbered 7, after V lost 4 bases and J lost 2 bases. The germline V gene encodes CDR1 SGHTA and CDR2 FQGNSA. The CDR3 loop spans 18 amino acids. The CDR3 DNA reads as TGTGCCAGCAGCTCCGGGACAGGGGGGTTGGCTGGGGCCAACGTCCTGACTTTC. As protein: CASSSGTGGLAGANVLTF.

V usage is TRBV29-1 and J usage is TRBJ2-7, with D possibly TRBD2 on 6 matching bases. The CDR3 covers 16 residues. Looked up from germline, CDR1 is SQVTM and CDR2 is ANQGSEA. V was trimmed by 1 base and J by 2 bases, leaving 18 bases between them. The CDR3 DNA follows: TGCAGCGTTGAAGCCCCGGAGGGGCAGGGAGCCTACGAGCAGTACTTC. Protein: CSVEAPEGQGAYEQYF.

The chain recombines TRBV7-9 with TRBJ2-1; D unclear. This CDR3 is 16 amino acids long. Germline CDR1 reads SEHNR; CDR2 reads FQNEAQ (reference sequence). Trimming took 0 bases from V and 0 from J, leaving 9 bases between them. The CDR3 spells CASSLALGSSYNEQFF. CDR3 coding DNA: TGTGCCAGCAGCTTAGCGCTAGGCAGCTCCTACAATGAGCAGTTCTTC.

The gene calls are TRBV30 and TRBJ2-6; unclear D gene. The CDR3 has 14 residues. V gave up 0 bases and J gave up 2 bases, with 5 bases separating them. In germline, CDR1 is GTSNPN, CDR2 SVGIG (reference sequence). In DNA form, the CDR3 reads TGTGCCTGGAGTGTAAATACTGGGGCCAACGTCCTGACTTTC. Translating gives CAWSVNTGANVLTF.

The CDR3 bases are TGTGCCACCAGCAGAGCTCAGGAGGGTCATTCACCCCTCCACTTT. Its protein is CATSRAQEGHSPLHF. The chain has TRBV15 and TRBJ1-6; D not certain. Trimming took off 1 base at V and 8 bases at J, with 12 bases between the two ends. There are 15 residues in the CDR3. Germline lookup yields CDR1 LNHNV and CDR2 YYDKDF (reference sequence).

This clone was counted ten times or more. The chain recombines TRBV19 with TRBJ1-2; D ambiguous. CDR1 LNHDA and CDR2 SQIVND come from the germline V gene (reference sequence). CDR3 length equals 10 residues. The V end was cut by 7 bases, the J end by 6 bases, with 6 bases between. CDR3 loop: CASKENGYTF. Written as DNA, the CDR3 is TGTGCCAGTAAAGAAAATGGCTACACCTTC.

The V gene is TRBV29-1, the J gene TRBJ2-3; 8 nucleotides match TRBD1. The CDR3 covers 13 residues. V was pared by 6 bases and J by 2 bases, with 4 bases of the junction left unmatched. Per the germline V gene, CDR1 is SQVTM and CDR2 is ANQGSEA. This CDR3 reads CSVDRVVTDTQYF. The CDR3 nucleotides are TGCAGCGTGGACAGGGTGGTCACAGATACGCAGTATTTT.